Below, 19 T cell receptor beta chains from the same sample are listed, as sequenced in a study of CD8 T cells in ankylosing spondylitis. TCRdb called the 5' RACE reads again in MiXCR, with one record for every CDR3 protein. The sample includes around 150,000 distinct CDR3 sequences, 40% to 50% of them seen just once. Specimen: synovial fluid, either unsorted or a sorted T cell fraction (not recorded which). Receptors originate from a male donor with ankylosing spondylitis.

This clonotype has just a few counts. The chain links TRBV18 to TRBJ2-7; 7 bases are a match to TRBD1. Looked up from germline, CDR1 is KGHSH and CDR2 is LQKENI. CDR3 length: 13 residues. J was trimmed by 4 bases and V by 4 bases; bases with no gene match: 4. The CDR3 DNA is TGTGCCAGCTCACGGACAGGAGGATACGAGCAGTACTTC. Its translation is CASSRTGGYEQYF.

This sequence joins TRBV3-1 and TRBJ1-4; no reliable D call. The germline V gene has CDR1 LGHDT and CDR2 YNNKEL (reference sequence). The CDR3 loop spans 13 amino acids. V was clipped by 4 bases and J by 6 bases, with 9 bases between them. The CDR3 bases are TGTGCCAGCAGCCCCCTCTTTCATGAAAAACTGTTTTTT. It encodes CASSPLFHEKLFF.

There are a few counts of this clonotype. The J gene is TRBJ2-7, the V gene TRBV28; D not certain. Trimming removed 2 bases from V and 0 bases from J, with 20 bases in between. Germline lookup yields CDR1 MDHEN and CDR2 SYDVKM. CDR3 length: 18 amino acids. CDR3 amino acids: CASSLRARPPTSSYEQYF. The CDR3 DNA is TGTGCCAGCAGTTTAAGGGCGAGACCCCCTACAAGCTCCTACGAGCAGTACTTC.

This clonotype was recorded only once. The V gene is TRBV5-1, the J gene TRBJ2-1; D is perhaps TRBD2 (6 bases). CDR3 length equals 13 residues. The germline V gene encodes CDR1 SGHRS and CDR2 YFSETQ. With 6 bases removed from V and 3 bases from J, the gap between germline ends came to 10 bases. Here the CDR3 reads CASNGLNYNEQFF. The CDR3 nucleotides read TGCGCCAGCAACGGACTAAACTACAATGAGCAGTTCTTC. Filled out from reference TRBV5-1 and TRBJ2-1, the complete variable domain reads KAGVTQTPRYLIKTRGQQVTLSCSPISGHRSVSWYQQTPGQGLQFLFEYFSETQRNKGNFPGRFSGRQFSNSRSEMNVSTLELGDSALYLCASNGLNYNEQFFGPGTRLTVL.

This clonotype was picked up a small number of times. The chain uses TRBV29-1 and TRBJ2-2; no clear D. The CDR3 has 13 residues. Trimming cost V 2 bases and J 1 base, with 5 bases left between them. The germline CDR1 and CDR2 sequences are SQVTM and ANQGSEA. CDR3 nucleotide sequence: TGCAGCGTTGAAATGCAGAACACCGGGGAGCTGTTTTTT. As protein: CSVEMQNTGELFF.

In its sample, this clonotype was seen once. The rearrangement uses TRBV7-9 and TRBJ2-1; 11 bases agree with TRBD2. The V gene's germline CDR1 is SEHNR and CDR2 FQNEAQ (reference sequence). The CDR3 totals 16 residues. The V segment lost 4 bases and the J segment 5 bases; nucleotides outside the gene matches: 7. In nucleotides, the CDR3 is TGTGCCAGCAGCTCCTTAGCGGGGGGGAGGAACAATGAGCAGTTCTTC. It is translated as CASSSLAGGRNNEQFF.

The rearrangement links TRBV12-3 or TRBV12-4 to TRBJ2-4, with 14 bases aligning to TRBD2. CDR3 length: 18 residues. V was clipped by 3 bases and J by 1 base; unmatched bases: 5. In DNA, the CDR3 is TGTGCCAGCAGTTTCGCCAGGACTAGCGGGAGGGCCAAAAACATTCAGTACTTC. Translation: CASSFARTSGRAKNIQYF.

This clonotype was seen repeatedly, ten times or more. The CDR3 DNA sequence: TGCAGTGCTAGAGATCAAGCGGGAGAGTCCCCCCCGCAGTTCTTC. Translation gives CSARDQAGESPPQFF. The V and J genes are TRBV20-1 and TRBJ2-1; 8 bases agree with TRBD2. This CDR3 has 15 amino acids. Losses at the gene ends were 0 bases for V and 12 bases for J; bases not matched to a gene: 13. CDR1 and CDR2 from the germline V gene are DFQATT and SNEGSKA (reference sequence).

The gene calls are TRBV12-3 or TRBV12-4 and TRBJ1-3, with D possibly TRBD1 on 5 matching bases. There are 13 residues in the CDR3. With 2 bases removed from V and 10 bases from J, the gap between germline ends came to 12 bases. CDR3: CASSLRGRGTIYF. CDR3 nucleotides: TGTGCCAGCAGTTTAAGGGGCCGGGGGACCATATATTTT.

This rearrangement joins TRBV6-5 to TRBJ2-7; TRBD1 is a possible D gene (6 bases). This CDR3 spans 18 amino acids. Per the germline V gene, CDR1 is MNHEY and CDR2 is SVGAGI. V gave up 0 bases and J gave up 0 bases, with 18 bases separating them. CDR3 DNA: TGTGCCAGCAGTTACTCTCGCGGCAGGGGCCATAGCTCCTACGAGCAGTACTTC. This sequence encodes CASSYSRGRGHSSYEQYF.

This chain connects TRBV6-1 to TRBJ2-3; the D is unclear. V lost 5 bases and J 2 bases, leaving 23 bases between the germline ends. The CDR3 loop spans 18 amino acids. Germline V CDR1 and CDR2: MNHNS, SASEGT. CDR3 coding DNA: TGTGCCAGCAGTCGTCCCGGGCCCTCCTACGATGCCACAGATACGCAGTATTTT. Its protein product is CASSRPGPSYDATDTQYF.

The V call is TRBV3-1, the J call TRBJ2-1, with TRBD2 identical over 10 bases. Germline-derived CDR1 and CDR2 are LGHDT and YNNKEL (reference sequence). Trimming at V came to 1 base and at J to 10 bases, leaving 4 bases not matched to a gene. This CDR3 has 14 residues. The CDR3 loop reads CASSQAHSGGEQFF. Written as DNA, the CDR3 is TGTGCCAGCAGCCAAGCCCATAGCGGGGGGGAGCAGTTCTTC.

The chain carries TRBV5-1 and TRBJ1-1; D is undetermined. This CDR3 comprises 14 residues. Deletions cut 4 bases from V and 3 bases from J, with 13 bases between. CDR1 is SGHRS, CDR2 YFSETQ, per germline. CDR3: CASSPWSRDTEAFF. The CDR3 coding sequence is TGCGCCAGCAGCCCCTGGTCCCGGGACACTGAAGCTTTCTTT.

CDR3 nucleotides: TGTGCCAGCAGCTTATGGCGCGGGGCGCCAGCCTACGAGCAGTACTTC. This codes for CASSLWRGAPAYEQYF. The chain is built from TRBV7-2 and TRBJ2-7; D might be TRBD2 (6 bases). Germline CDR1 SGHTA, CDR2 FQGNSA. The ends were cut back, 2 bases at V and 2 bases at J, with 16 bases in the middle. This CDR3 is built from 16 residues.

This clonotype was found many times. The chain has TRBV7-9 and TRBJ2-4; TRBD1 might be the D (5 bases). The V gene's germline CDR1 is SEHNR and CDR2 FQNEAQ (reference sequence). V was shortened by 5 bases and J by 3 bases, with 17 bases between the two germline ends. The CDR3 has 16 amino acids. The CDR3 nucleotides read TGTGCCAGCAGCCCCATCCCCGGACAAGTCAAAAACATTCAGTACTTC. Translated: CASSPIPGQVKNIQYF.

This clonotype came up a few times. V gene TRBV9 combines with J gene TRBJ1-2, with TRBD1 matching 8 bases. The CDR3 extends over 16 amino acids. CDR1 is SGDLS, CDR2 YYNGEE, per germline. V lost 0 bases to trimming and J lost 6 bases; unmatched junction nucleotides: 10. The CDR3 reads CASSVASGGAVNGYTF. The DNA for the CDR3 is TGTGCCAGCAGCGTAGCTTCAGGGGGCGCTGTCAATGGCTACACCTTC.

The chain links TRBV10-3 to TRBJ2-2, with 7 bases aligning to TRBD1. V shed 6 bases, J shed 0 bases, and the junction held 7 bases outside the gene matches. CDR3 length: 16 residues. Germline-derived CDR1 and CDR2 are ENHRY and SYGVKD. The CDR3 DNA reads TGTGCCATCAGGAAAGACAGGGCAGCGAACACCGGGGAGCTGTTTTTT. This translates into CAIRKDRAANTGELFF.

The V and J genes are TRBV9 and TRBJ2-3; TRBD1 agrees at 7 bases. CDR3 length: 15 amino acids. V lost 6 bases and J lost 2; bases outside the gene matches: 9. Germline CDR1 SGDLS, CDR2 YYNGEE. In DNA, the CDR3 is TGTGCCAGCACCTTCGGGACAGCCTCCACAGATACGCAGTATTTT. It translates to CASTFGTASTDTQYF.

This clonotype was detected a few times. The CDR3 DNA is TGTGCCAGCATTGGGGGCACCCCGGACAGATACCTTGAAAAACTGTTTTTT. It codes for CASIGGTPDRYLEKLFF. This sequence joins TRBV6-8 and TRBJ1-4; D might be TRBD1 (6 bases). This CDR3 has 17 amino acids. Germline assignment: CDR1 MNHGY and CDR2 SAAAGT. V lost 7 bases and J 7 bases, leaving 25 bases between the germline ends.